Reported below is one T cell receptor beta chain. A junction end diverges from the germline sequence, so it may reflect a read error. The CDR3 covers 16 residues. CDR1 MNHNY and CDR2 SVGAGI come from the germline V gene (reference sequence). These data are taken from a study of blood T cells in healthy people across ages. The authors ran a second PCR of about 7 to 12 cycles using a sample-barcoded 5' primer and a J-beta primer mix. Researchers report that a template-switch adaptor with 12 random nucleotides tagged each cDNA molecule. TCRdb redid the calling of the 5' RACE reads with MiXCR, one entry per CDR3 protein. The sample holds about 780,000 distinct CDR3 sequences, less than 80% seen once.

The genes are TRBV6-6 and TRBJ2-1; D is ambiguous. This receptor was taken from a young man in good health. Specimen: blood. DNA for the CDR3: TGTGCCAGCAGTTACTCGCCACAGTACTCCTCCAATGAGCAGTTCTTC. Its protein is CASSYSPQYSSNEQFF.